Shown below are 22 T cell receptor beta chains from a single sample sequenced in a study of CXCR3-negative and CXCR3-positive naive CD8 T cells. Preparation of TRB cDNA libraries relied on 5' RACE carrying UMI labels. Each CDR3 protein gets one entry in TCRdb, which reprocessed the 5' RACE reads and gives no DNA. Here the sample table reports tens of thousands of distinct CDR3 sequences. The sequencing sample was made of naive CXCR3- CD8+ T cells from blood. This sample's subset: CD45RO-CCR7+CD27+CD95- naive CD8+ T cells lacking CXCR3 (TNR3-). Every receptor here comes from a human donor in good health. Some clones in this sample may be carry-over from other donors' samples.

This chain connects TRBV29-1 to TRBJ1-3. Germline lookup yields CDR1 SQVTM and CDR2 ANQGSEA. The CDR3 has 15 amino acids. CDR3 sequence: CSVEDGFTGENTIYF.

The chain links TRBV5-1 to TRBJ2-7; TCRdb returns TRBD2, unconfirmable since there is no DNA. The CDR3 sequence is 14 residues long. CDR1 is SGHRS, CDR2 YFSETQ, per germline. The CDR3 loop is CASSLVEGVNEQYF.

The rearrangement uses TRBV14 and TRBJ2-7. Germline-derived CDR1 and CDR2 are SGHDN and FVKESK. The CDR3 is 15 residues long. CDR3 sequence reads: CASSQPGHIHGEQYF.

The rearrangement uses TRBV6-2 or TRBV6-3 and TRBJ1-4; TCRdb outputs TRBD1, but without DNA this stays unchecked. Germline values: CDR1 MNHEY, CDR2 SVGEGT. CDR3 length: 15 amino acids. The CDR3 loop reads CASSYSRDGYEKLFF.

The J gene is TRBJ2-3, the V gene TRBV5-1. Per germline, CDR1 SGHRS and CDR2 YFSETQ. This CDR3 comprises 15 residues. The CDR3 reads CASSVGAGSTDTQYF.

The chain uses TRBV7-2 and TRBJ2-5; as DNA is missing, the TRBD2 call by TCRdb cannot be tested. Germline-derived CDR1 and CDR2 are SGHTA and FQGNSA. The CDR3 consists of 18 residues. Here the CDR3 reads CASSLDSWTSGGRETQYF.

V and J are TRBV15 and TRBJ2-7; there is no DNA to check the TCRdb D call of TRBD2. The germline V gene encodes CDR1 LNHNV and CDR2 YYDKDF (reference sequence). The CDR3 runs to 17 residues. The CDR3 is CATSRADGTSGAGEQYF.

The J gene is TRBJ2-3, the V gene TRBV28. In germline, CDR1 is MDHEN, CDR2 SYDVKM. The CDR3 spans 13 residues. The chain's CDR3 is CASRSSSTDTQYF.

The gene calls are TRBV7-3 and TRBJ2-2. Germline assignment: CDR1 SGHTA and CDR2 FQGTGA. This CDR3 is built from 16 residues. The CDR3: CASSLSLVGSAGELFF.

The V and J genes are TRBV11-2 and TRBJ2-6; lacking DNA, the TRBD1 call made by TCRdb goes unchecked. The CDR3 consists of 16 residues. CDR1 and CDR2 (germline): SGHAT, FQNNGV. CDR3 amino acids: CASSSPQGSGANVLTF.

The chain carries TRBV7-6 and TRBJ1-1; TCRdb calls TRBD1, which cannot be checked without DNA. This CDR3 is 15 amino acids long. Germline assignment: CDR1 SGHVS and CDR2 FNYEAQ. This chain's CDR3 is CASSTGQGANTEAFF.

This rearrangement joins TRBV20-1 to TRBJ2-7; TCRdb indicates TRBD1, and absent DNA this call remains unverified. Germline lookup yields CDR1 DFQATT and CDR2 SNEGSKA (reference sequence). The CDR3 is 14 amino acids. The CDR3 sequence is CSARRGQGIYEQYF.

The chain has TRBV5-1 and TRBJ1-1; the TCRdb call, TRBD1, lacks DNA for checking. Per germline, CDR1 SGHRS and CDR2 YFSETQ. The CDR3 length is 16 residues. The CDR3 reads CASSGSIGTGTFEAFF.

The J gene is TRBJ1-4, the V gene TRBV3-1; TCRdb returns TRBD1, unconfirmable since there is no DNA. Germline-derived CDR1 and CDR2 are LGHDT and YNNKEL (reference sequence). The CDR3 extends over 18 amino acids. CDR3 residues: CASSIDRGKLSTNEKLFF.

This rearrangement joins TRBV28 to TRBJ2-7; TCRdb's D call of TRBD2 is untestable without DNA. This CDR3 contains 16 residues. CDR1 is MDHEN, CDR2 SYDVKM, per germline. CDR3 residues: CASSLDSGGASYEQYF.

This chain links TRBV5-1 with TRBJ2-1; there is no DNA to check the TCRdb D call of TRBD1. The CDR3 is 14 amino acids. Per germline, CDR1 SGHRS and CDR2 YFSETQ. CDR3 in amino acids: CASSPGTLTYEQFF.

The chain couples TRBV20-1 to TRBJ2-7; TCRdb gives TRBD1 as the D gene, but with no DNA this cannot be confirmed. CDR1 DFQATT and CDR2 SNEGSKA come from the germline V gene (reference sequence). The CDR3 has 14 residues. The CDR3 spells CSARNLAGRYEQYF.

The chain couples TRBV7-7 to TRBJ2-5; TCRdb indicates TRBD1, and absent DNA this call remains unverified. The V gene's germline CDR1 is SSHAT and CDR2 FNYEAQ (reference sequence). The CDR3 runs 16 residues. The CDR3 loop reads CASSQWGGLLQETQYF. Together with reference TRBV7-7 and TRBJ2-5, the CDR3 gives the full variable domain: GAGVSQSPRYKVTKRGQDVTLRCDPISSHATLYWYQQALGQGPEFLTYFNYEAQPDKSGLPSDRFSAERPEGSISTLTIQRTEQRDSAMYRCASSQWGGLLQETQYFGPGTRLLVL.

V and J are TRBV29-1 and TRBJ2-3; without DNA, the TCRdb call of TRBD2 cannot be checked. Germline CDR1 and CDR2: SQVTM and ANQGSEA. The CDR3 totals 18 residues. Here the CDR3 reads CSVKPYDSSGSLADTQYF.

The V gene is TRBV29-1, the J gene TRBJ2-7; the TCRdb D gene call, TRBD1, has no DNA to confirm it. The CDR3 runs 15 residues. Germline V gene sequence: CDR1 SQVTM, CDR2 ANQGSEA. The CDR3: CSVRPPGQGEREQYF.

CDR3 loop: CSVPGVVEAFF. This chain uses TRBV29-1 with TRBJ1-1; checking the TCRdb D call of TRBD1 is not possible without DNA. CDR1 SQVTM and CDR2 ANQGSEA come from the germline V gene. CDR3 length: 11 amino acids.

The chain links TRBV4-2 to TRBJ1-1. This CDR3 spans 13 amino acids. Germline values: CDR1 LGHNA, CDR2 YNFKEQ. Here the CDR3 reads CASSPSLFTEAFF.